Listed below are T cell receptor beta chains from one sample, sequenced in a study of type 1 and type 2 diabetes patients. TCRdb re-called the multiplex PCR reads through MiXCR, storing one row per CDR3 protein. The data contain fewer than 350,000 distinct CDR3 sequences, 45% to 60% of them singletons. Sequenced: peripheral blood mononuclear cells (PBMCs). Every receptor here comes from a man aged 18-30 years with type 2 diabetes. The CDR3 runs from the conserved cysteine through the conserved F or W.

v_call: TRBV9
j_call: TRBJ2-3
cdr3_aa: CASGPGVSTDTQYF

v_call: TRBV2
j_call: TRBJ2-7
cdr3_aa: CASSGDLAGVGGKQYF

v_call: TRBV6-6
j_call: TRBJ1-1
cdr3_aa: CASSSGSTEAFF

v_call: TRBV10-3
j_call: TRBJ2-5
cdr3_aa: CAISTDRNQETQYF

v_call: TRBV7-3
j_call: TRBJ2-1
cdr3_aa: CASSLQGSDYNEQFF

v_call: TRBV9
j_call: TRBJ2-1
cdr3_aa: CASSPRWLAGGSNEQFF

v_call: TRBV15
j_call: TRBJ1-5
cdr3_aa: CATSRDQGQPQHF

v_call: TRBV10-2
j_call: TRBJ2-1
cdr3_aa: CASSPRPLAGTNEQFF

v_call: TRBV7-3
j_call: TRBJ2-5
cdr3_aa: CASSRDWTDRWETQYF

v_call: TRBV28
j_call: TRBJ2-5
cdr3_aa: CASSLGGGAGWWETQYF

v_call: TRBV28
j_call: TRBJ1-1
cdr3_aa: CASSPWTVSSTEAFF

v_call: TRBV24-1
j_call: TRBJ1-1
cdr3_aa: CATSDAGQGSTEAFF

v_call: TRBV19
j_call: TRBJ2-1
cdr3_aa: CASSFILAGGEQFF

v_call: TRBV19
j_call: TRBJ1-1
cdr3_aa: CASSGRGGGTEAFF

v_call: TRBV19
j_call: TRBJ1-6
cdr3_aa: CAWSGAGSSYNSPLHF

v_call: TRBV28
j_call: TRBJ1-5
cdr3_aa: CASSLFAGREKSQPQHF

v_call: TRBV25-1
j_call: TRBJ2-3
cdr3_aa: CASSVRLATDTQYF

v_call: TRBV6-5
j_call: TRBJ1-4
cdr3_aa: CASSRGVGTGEKLFF

v_call: TRBV28
j_call: TRBJ2-2
cdr3_aa: CASSSGADTGELFF

v_call: TRBV15
j_call: TRBJ1-4
cdr3_aa: CATSRGGQGGREKLFF

v_call: TRBV2
j_call: TRBJ1-5
cdr3_aa: CASRDRVSNQPQHF

v_call: TRBV20-1
j_call: TRBJ2-7
cdr3_aa: CSATRVGQLYYEQYF

v_call: TRBV14
j_call: TRBJ2-7
cdr3_aa: CASSPTQSQPQYF

v_call: TRBV5-6
j_call: TRBJ1-5
cdr3_aa: CASSYSGWGNQPQHF

v_call: TRBV6-6
j_call: TRBJ2-7
cdr3_aa: CASSYRQGAVEQYF